The clone carrying this T cell receptor (beta chain) turned up a few times. This sample is drawn from a study of T cells after yellow fever vaccination. TCRdb fed the 5' RACE reads into MiXCR, producing one record per CDR3 protein. The profile covers a few hundred thousand distinct CDR3 sequences, with about 7% appearing a single time and roughly 0.9% taken by the ten largest. The receptor was isolated from a man aged 30 to 39 who received the YFV17D yellow fever vaccine. The sample here was CD4+ T cells sorted from PBMCs, taken 15 days after the yellow fever booster vaccination.

CDR3 region: CASSQDFLAGGVPPEQYF. Here the CDR3 DNA reads TGTGCCAGCAGCCAAGATTTTCTAGCGGGAGGAGTACCGCCCGAGCAGTACTTC. The V gene is TRBV3-1, the J gene TRBJ2-7; 11 nucleotides agree with TRBD2. The CDR3 is 18 residues long. CDR1 LGHDT and CDR2 YNNKEL come from the germline V gene (reference sequence). V lost 0 bases to trimming and J lost 6 bases; unmatched junction nucleotides: 13.